This TCR beta chain originates from a study of blood T cell repertoires in COVID-19. Germline V CDR1 and CDR2: LGHDT, YNNKEL (reference sequence). V shed 3 bases, J shed 6 bases, and the junction held 10 bases outside the gene matches. This CDR3 comprises 17 residues. Per the original data handling: Nucleated cell counts were estimated from reference gene primer amplification. The protocol was immunoSEQ multiplex PCR, while the TCRdb copy is restricted to in-frame clones and leaves out a portion. V, J and clone size reflect that table, while D and trimming were determined from the DNA. The repertoire holds about 220,000 clones, with approximately 88% as singletons.

The clonotype comes from a woman between 35 and 50 years old with acute COVID-19. The V gene is TRBV3-1 (or the pseudogene TRBV3-2), the J gene TRBJ2-1; 11 nucleotides match TRBD2. The sequencing sample was made of PBMCs or T cells enriched from blood (not recorded which). The CDR3 DNA follows: TGTGCCAGCAGCCACTTAGCGGGAGGGCCGGCTTCCAATGAGCAGTTCTTC. Its translation is CASSHLAGGPASNEQFF.